Presented here are 21 T cell receptor beta chains from one specimen sequenced in a study of identical twins. TCRdb reanalysed the 5' RACE reads using MiXCR and keeps one entry per CDR3 protein. Of some 460,000 distinct CDR3 sequences listed, approximately 14% are singletons. These sequences were also reported in another study, on yellow fever vaccine responses in identical twins.

The sample comprised CD4+ T cells sorted from blood. Every receptor here comes from a young woman in good health.

This clonotype has only a few counts. This CDR3 is CASSPFVGVNQVNTQYF. In DNA form, the CDR3 reads TGTGCCAGCAGCCCCTTCGTTGGAGTCAACCAAGTGAATACGCAGTATTTT. V usage is TRBV14 and J usage is TRBJ2-3; D gene uncertain. V lost 4 bases, J lost 7 bases, and 24 bases lay in between. Germline V gene data show CDR1 as SGHDN and CDR2 as FVKESK. The length of the CDR3 is 17 residues.

There are a few counts of this clonotype. This chain uses TRBV18 with TRBJ2-3; D gene unclear. Germline V gene data show CDR1 as KGHSH and CDR2 as LQKENI. CDR3 length: 17 residues. Deletions cut 3 bases from V and 4 bases from J, with 20 bases between. DNA of the CDR3: TGTGCCAGCTCACCCCTCCCTCTGCTATCGCAGTCAGATACGCAGTATTTT. Translated: CASSPLPLLSQSDTQYF.

The table lists this clonotype with a count of one. This chain links TRBV5-1 with TRBJ2-5, with 10 bases that match TRBD2. V trimming: 0 bases; J trimming: 1 base; junction bases outside the gene matches: 6. Germline CDR1 and CDR2: SGHRS and YFSETQ. This CDR3 spans 17 amino acids. The CDR3 protein is CASSLGTSGIAQETQYF. Here the CDR3 DNA reads TGCGCCAGCAGCTTGGGCACTAGCGGGATCGCCCAAGAGACCCAGTACTTC.

The chain has TRBV5-1 and TRBJ2-3, with a weak D call TRBD1 (6 bases). The germline gives CDR1 SGHRS, CDR2 YFSETQ. There are 14 residues in the CDR3. The V gene lost 7 bases and the J gene lost 2 bases, with 14 bases spanning the gap. CDR3 amino acids: CASRTGRTTDTQYF. The DNA for the CDR3 is TGCGCCAGCCGTACAGGGCGAACCACAGATACGCAGTATTTT.

The J gene is TRBJ2-3, the V gene TRBV12-3 or TRBV12-4, with a tentative D call TRBD2 (5 bases). Trimming pared 6 bases from V and 0 bases from J, leaving 13 bases between. There are 15 residues in the CDR3. CDR3 sequence: CASSPGVSSTDTQYF. For the CDR3, the DNA is TGTGCCAGCAGCCCCGGGGTCTCTAGCACAGATACGCAGTATTTT.

This chain connects TRBV7-9 to TRBJ2-1; D perhaps matches TRBD1 (6 bases). The CDR3 is made up of 15 amino acids. Germline values: CDR1 SEHNR, CDR2 FQNEAQ (reference sequence). With 1 base removed from V and 5 bases from J, the gap between germline ends came to 12 bases. DNA of the CDR3: TGTGCCAGCAGCTTAGTACGGGACATCCACAATGAGCAGTTCTTC. Its translation: CASSLVRDIHNEQFF.

The rearrangement joins TRBV9 to TRBJ1-2; D unclear. V dropped 4 bases and J dropped 7 bases, with 14 bases sitting between them. CDR1 SGDLS and CDR2 YYNGEE come from the germline V gene. There are 13 residues in the CDR3. CDR3 sequence reads: CASSPLNAGGYTF. The DNA of the CDR3 is TGTGCCAGCAGCCCGCTTAACGCCGGTGGCTACACCTTC.

The rearrangement uses TRBV6-2 or TRBV6-3 and TRBJ2-7; unclear D gene. The V end was cut by 2 bases, the J end by 3 bases, with 14 bases between. Germline V gene data show CDR1 as MNHEY and CDR2 as SVGEGT. CDR3 length equals 15 residues. CDR3 sequence reads: CASSYREIGVYEQYF. The CDR3 DNA is TGTGCCAGCAGTTACAGGGAAATCGGAGTCTACGAGCAGTACTTC.

The rearrangement joins TRBV11-1 to TRBJ2-1; D is unclear. Germline CDR1 SGHAT, CDR2 FQDESV (reference sequence). The CDR3 runs 18 residues. Trimming removed 1 base at V and 0 bases at J, with 16 bases between. This CDR3 reads CASSLVLAALLSYNEQFF. The CDR3 nucleotides read TGTGCCAGCAGCTTAGTTCTGGCAGCCCTACTCTCCTACAATGAGCAGTTCTTC.

The table lists this clonotype with a few counts. The J gene is TRBJ2-7, the V gene TRBV10-3; a possible D gene is TRBD2 (7 bases). Germline V gene lookup returns CDR1 ENHRY and CDR2 SYGVKD. V dropped 10 bases and J dropped 3 bases, with 28 bases sitting between them. The CDR3 totals 17 residues. The CDR3 region is CATRAVTGGEGGYEQYF. CDR3 sequence (DNA): TGTGCCACCAGAGCGGTTACGGGGGGCGAAGGGGGCTACGAGCAGTACTTC.

Concerning this clonotype: The junction does not match germline at one end; this may be a read error. This chain uses TRBV29-1 with TRBJ1-1; D perhaps matches TRBD1 (6 bases). The CDR3 runs to 8 residues. Germline-derived CDR1 and CDR2 are SQVTM and ANQGSEA. CDR3 region: CSAGEVFF. For the CDR3, the DNA is TGCAGCGCAGGGGAAGTTTTCTTT. The entire variable domain, with the rest obtained from reference TRBV29-1 and TRBJ1-1, is as follows: SAVISQKPSRDICQRGTSLTIQCQVDSQVTMMFWYRQQPGQSLTLIATANQGSEATYESGFVIDKFPISRPNLTFSTLTVSNMSPEDSSIYLCSAGEVFFGQGTRLTVV.

In its sample, this clonotype was seen a few times. This chain uses TRBV5-1 with TRBJ2-7, with D maybe TRBD2 (6 bases). The germline gives CDR1 SGHRS, CDR2 YFSETQ. The CDR3 length is 14 residues. V was cut by 3 bases and J by 5 bases, with 15 bases left in between. The CDR3, as DNA: TGCGCCAGCAGCTCAGATTTGGGGGGTAACGAGCAGTACTTC. The encoded protein is CASSSDLGGNEQYF.

J is TRBJ2-7 and V is TRBV5-1, with D perhaps matching TRBD1 (5 bases). Trimming took 0 bases from V and 6 from J, leaving 16 bases between them. The CDR3 totals 15 residues. Germline CDR1 reads SGHRS; CDR2 reads YFSETQ. The CDR3 loop reads CASSLGPGWSSEQYF. In nucleotides, the CDR3 is TGCGCCAGCAGCTTGGGTCCAGGGTGGTCTTCCGAGCAGTACTTC.

This clonotype came up a few times. The chain combines TRBV19 with TRBJ2-3; 11 positions match TRBD2. Per germline, CDR1 LNHDA and CDR2 SQIVND (reference sequence). V gave up 5 bases and J gave up 3 bases; unmatched junction bases: 10. The CDR3 is 17 residues long. The CDR3 nucleotides are TGTGCCAGTAGTGCCCTTACTAGCGGGAGAAGGACAGATACGCAGTATTTT. This translates into CASSALTSGRRTDTQYF.

V is TRBV20-1 and J is TRBJ1-1; D not certain. There are 12 residues in the CDR3. Trimming removed 3 bases at V and 11 bases at J, with 16 bases between. Germline V gives CDR1 DFQATT, CDR2 SNEGSKA (reference sequence). The CDR3 spells CSASPGQVAAFF. CDR3 nucleotide sequence: TGCAGTGCTAGTCCCGGGCAGGTCGCGGCTTTCTTT.

At least ten counts were recorded for this clonotype. The chain carries TRBV29-1 and TRBJ2-1; TRBD1 agrees at 7 bases. Trimming removed 4 bases from V and 2 bases from J; junction bases left unmatched: 5. In germline, CDR1 is SQVTM, CDR2 ANQGSEA. The length of the CDR3 is 14 residues. CDR3 protein: CSVARDSPYNEQFF. The CDR3 DNA reads as TGCAGCGTTGCCCGGGACAGTCCCTACAATGAGCAGTTCTTC.

The V gene is TRBV6-2 or TRBV6-3, the J gene TRBJ2-1, with 8 positions matching TRBD1. After removal of 5 bases from V and 7 bases from J, the junction contained 4 bases not matched to a gene. CDR3 length equals 13 residues. Germline loops: CDR1 MNHEY, CDR2 SVGEGT. The CDR3, as DNA: TGTGCCAGCAGTCAGACAGGGGCAAATGAGCAGTTCTTC. Amino acid sequence: CASSQTGANEQFF.

The chain combines TRBV7-2 with TRBJ2-3; TRBD2 is a possible D gene (6 bases). The germline V and J ends were trimmed by 5 bases and 4 bases, with 10 bases remaining between them. This CDR3 has 13 residues. In germline, CDR1 is SGHTA, CDR2 FQGNSA. The CDR3 sequence is CASSPGVPDTQYF. As DNA, the CDR3 is TGTGCCAGCAGCCCGGGGGTACCAGATACGCAGTATTTT. The full variable domain, rest sourced from reference TRBV7-2 and TRBJ2-3, is GAGVSQSPSNKVTEKGKDVELRCDPISGHTALYWYRQSLGQGLEFLIYFQGNSAPDKSGLPSDRFSAERTGGSVSTLTIQRTQQEDSAVYLCASSPGVPDTQYFGPGTRLTVL.

The chain uses TRBV3-1 and TRBJ1-2, with 10 bases lining up with TRBD1. Germline loops: CDR1 LGHDT, CDR2 YNNKEL (reference sequence). Trimming at V came to 3 bases and at J to 1 base, leaving 5 bases not matched to a gene. The CDR3 has 16 amino acids. Here the CDR3 reads CASSHRTGGLNYGYTF. CDR3 sequence (DNA): TGTGCCAGCAGCCACAGGACAGGGGGGCTTAACTATGGCTACACCTTC.

The chain joins TRBV12-3 or TRBV12-4 to TRBJ1-1, with D unclear. Trimming took off 5 bases at V and 6 bases at J, with 7 bases between the two ends. The CDR3 length is 11 residues. CDR3 protein: CASSSGPEAFF. The CDR3 DNA reads as TGTGCCAGCAGTAGCGGGCCTGAAGCTTTCTTT.

This clonotype was recorded a few times. The chain carries TRBV7-9 and TRBJ1-1; D gene uncertain. V was shortened by 5 bases and J by 1 base, with 14 bases between the two germline ends. Germline values: CDR1 SEHNR, CDR2 FQNEAQ (reference sequence). The CDR3 totals 15 residues. CDR3 amino acids: CASSPRTAPNTEAFF. CDR3 coding DNA: TGTGCCAGCAGCCCCCGGACGGCCCCGAACACTGAAGCTTTCTTT.